This T cell receptor beta chain was sequenced during a study of CXCR3-negative and CXCR3-positive naive CD8 T cells. For the study at large: The dataset comprises 110 million to 150 million TRB reads in total, with about 1.5 +/- 0.3 million reads per library. Study-wide results and limits: Once cells were cryopreserved, CXCR3 expression went down partly, and most assays used fresh PBMCs. CXCR3-positive naive cells had TRB CDR3s that were more hydrophobic than CXCR3-negative naive cells had.

The TRB cDNA libraries were prepared by 5' RACE with UMI labels. TCRdb reprocessed the 5' RACE reads and stores each CDR3 protein as one record, lacking DNA. The sample table includes some 7,000 distinct CDR3 sequences. In terms of frequency, this clonotype is medium-sized (0.01 to 0.1%). Its antigen is undetermined. The germline V gene encodes CDR1 DFQATT and CDR2 SNEGSKA (reference sequence). The CDR3 is 17 residues long. Material: naive CXCR3- CD8+ T cells from blood. Subset defined: CD45RO-CCR7+CD27+CD95- naive CD8+ T cells lacking CXCR3 (TNR3-). The sequence was collected from a human donor in good health. Some clones in this sample may be carry-over from other donors' samples. V gene TRBV20-1 combines with J gene TRBJ2-3; checking the TCRdb D call of TRBD1 is not possible without DNA. The CDR3 is CSARFLGQGPSTDTQYF.